This T cell receptor (beta chain) emerged from a study of blood T cell repertoires in COVID-19. Across the study: Samples of COVID-19 (acute and convalescent) were obtained from the United States, Italy and Spain. The cDNA or gDNA used as material had been derived from T cells, B-cell-depleted T cells, or PBMCs.

V trimming: 2 bases; J trimming: 1 base; junction bases outside the gene matches: 6. Per germline, CDR1 SGHNT and CDR2 YYREEE (reference sequence). The CDR3 has 15 residues. Per the study methods: For nucleated cells, counts were estimated from reference gene primer amplification. Only in-frame clones appear in the TCRdb table, and some are missing; sequencing was by immunoSEQ multiplex PCR. D and trimming were read from the DNA, whereas the V and J calls and clone size are those reported in that table. The sample yields about 9,000 clones, around 88% seen once. The sequence was obtained from a human donor with active COVID-19. The donor label of this sample is uncertain. This chain joins TRBV5-4 and TRBJ2-7; the match to TRBD1 covers 7 bases. The sample was peripheral blood. The CDR3 coding sequence is TGTGCCAGCAGCTTTAAAGACAGGGAATCCTACGAGCAGTACTTC. Protein product: CASSFKDRESYEQYF. Together with reference TRBV5-4 and TRBJ2-7, the CDR3 gives the full variable domain: ETGVTQSPTHLIKTRGQQVTLRCSSQSGHNTVSWYQQALGQGPQFIFQYYREEENGRGNFPPRFSGLQFPNYSSELNVNALELDDSALYLCASSFKDRESYEQYFGPGTRLTVT.